This TCR beta chain comes out of a study of post-analysis software for immune sequencing data. This CDR3 contains 18 residues. Trimming took 5 bases from V and 5 from J; bases not matched to a gene: 21. Germline CDR1 and CDR2: DFQATT and SNEGSKA (reference sequence). Every TCR beta cDNA library bore unique molecular identifiers. In TCRdb, the PCR reads were re-called with MiXCR into one record per CDR3 protein. Of under 650,000 distinct CDR3 sequences listed, 40% to 50% are singletons. As to this clonotype: Its antigen is still unknown.

Study results and limitations: Analysis by F measure revealed that same-batch samples clustered strongly together. About five TRBV segments occurring more often in patients than controls included TRBV5-6, TRBV5-1 and TRBV20-1.

This TCR was sampled from a girl under 18 with multiple sclerosis. This chain uses TRBV20-1 with TRBJ2-5; 9 bases agree with TRBD2. What was sequenced was blood. DNA for the CDR3: TGCAGTGCTCCCGAGCTTACTCGCGGGAGGGCCGGGAGGGAGACCCAGTACTTC. Translating gives CSAPELTRGRAGRETQYF.